Below are 27 T cell receptor beta chains sequenced from a single sample in a study of T cell responses to AZD1222 COVID-19 vaccine. Profiling relied on immunoSEQ multiplex PCR, and the TCRdb table lists in-frame clones only, not all of them. In the table there are 150,000 to 200,000 clones, 92% of which are singletons. Sequenced material: peripheral blood, taken 28 days after the second AZD1222 dose. All receptors come from an adult who received the AZD1222 COVID-19 vaccine.

The chain recombines TRBV19 with TRBJ2-7, with D perhaps matching TRBD2 (6 bases). V lost 5 bases, J lost 6 bases, and 14 bases lay in between. The germline gives CDR1 LNHDA, CDR2 SQIVND (reference sequence). This CDR3 region has 13 residues. CDR3 nucleotide sequence: TGTGCCAGTAGTCCCTGGGACTTATCCGAGCAGTACTTC. This translates into CASSPWDLSEQYF. Together with reference TRBV19 and TRBJ2-7, the CDR3 gives the full variable domain: DGGITQSPKYLFRKEGQNVTLSCEQNLNHDAMYWYRQDPGQGLRLIYYSQIVNDFQKGDIAEGYSVSREKKESFPLTVTSAQKNPTAFYLCASSPWDLSEQYFGPGTRLTVT.

The gene calls are TRBV19 and TRBJ1-3; no clear D gene. Germline V gives CDR1 LNHDA, CDR2 SQIVND (reference sequence). This CDR3 is 13 amino acids long. The V end was cut by 3 bases, the J end by 3 bases, with 6 bases between. The CDR3 DNA is TGTGCCAGTAGTATTTCGGGTGGAAACACCATATATTTT. This sequence encodes CASSISGGNTIYF.

J is TRBJ1-6 and V is TRBV30, with 7 bases lining up with TRBD1. Unmatched junction bases numbered 3, after V lost 0 bases and J lost 7 bases. In germline, CDR1 is GTSNPN, CDR2 SVGIG (reference sequence). CDR3 length equals 14 residues. CDR3 amino acids: CAWSVGGWNSPLHF. CDR3 sequence (DNA): TGTGCCTGGAGTGTAGGGGGCTGGAATTCACCCCTCCACTTT.

The sample holds one count of this clone. CDR3: CASSLVGQGAHEQYF. Written as DNA, the CDR3 is TGTGCCAGCAGCTTAGTGGGACAGGGGGCCCACGAGCAGTACTTC. The chain uses TRBV7-9 and TRBJ2-7; 12 bases map to TRBD1. Per the germline V gene, CDR1 is SEHNR and CDR2 is FQNEAQ (reference sequence). The CDR3 runs to 15 residues. V trimming: 1 base; J trimming: 5 bases; junction bases outside the gene matches: 3.

The gene calls are TRBV14 and TRBJ2-2; D possibly corresponds to TRBD2 (6 bases). This CDR3 is 15 amino acids long. In germline, CDR1 is SGHDN, CDR2 FVKESK. V lost 1 base, J lost 3 bases, and 9 bases lay in between. The CDR3 sequence: CASSQVGGHTGELFF. In DNA, the CDR3 is TGTGCCAGCAGCCAAGTCGGGGGTCACACCGGGGAGCTGTTTTTT.

The V gene is TRBV12-3 or TRBV12-4, the J gene TRBJ1-2, with TRBD1 identical over 8 bases. This CDR3 is built from 13 residues. J lost 8 bases, V lost 5 bases, and 7 bases had no gene match. DNA for the CDR3: TGTGCCAGCAGTAAAGGACAGGGTTGGGGCTACACCTTC. This encodes CASSKGQGWGYTF.

This clone was observed once. This sequence joins TRBV7-9 and TRBJ1-5; 12 bases match TRBD1. The junction had 2 bases not matched to a gene; V was cut back by 5 bases and J by 3 bases. CDR1 SEHNR and CDR2 FQNEAQ come from the germline V gene (reference sequence). This CDR3 has 15 residues. The CDR3, as DNA: TGTGCCAGCAGCAGGGACAGGGGGCCCAATCAGCCCCAGCATTTT. Translation: CASSRDRGPNQPQHF.

CDR3 in amino acids: CASRRQVDTGELFF. The CDR3 DNA is TGTGCCAGCAGAAGACAGGTCGACACCGGGGAGCTGTTTTTT. The chain combines TRBV6-5 with TRBJ2-2, with TRBD1 as a possible D gene (6 bases). V was clipped by 6 bases and J by 3 bases, with 11 bases between them. The CDR3 has 14 amino acids. In germline, CDR1 is MNHEY, CDR2 SVGAGI.

The chain recombines TRBV29-1 with TRBJ1-2, with a possible D match to TRBD1 (5 bases). Germline CDR1 is SQVTM and CDR2 is ANQGSEA. Trimming cost V 2 bases and J 7 bases, with 11 bases left between them. CDR3 length: 12 amino acids. CDR3 nucleotide sequence: TGCAGCGTTGAAAATACGGGGCGTGGCTACACCTTC. Translation: CSVENTGRGYTF.

The count of this clone is one. This chain joins TRBV9 and TRBJ2-5; 7 bases are a match to TRBD1. From germline, CDR1 is SGDLS and CDR2 YYNGEE. This CDR3 has 15 residues. The trim removed 0 bases at V and 5 bases at J, leaving 7 bases unmatched. CDR3 nucleotide sequence: TGTGCCAGCAGCGTAGATGAGGGGGCCAGGGAGACCCAGTACTTC. This sequence encodes CASSVDEGARETQYF.

The chain couples TRBV19 to TRBJ1-1; no firm D call. This CDR3 region has 14 residues. V was pared by 7 bases and J by 1 base, with 13 bases between. The germline CDR1 and CDR2 sequences are LNHDA and SQIVND (reference sequence). The CDR3 nucleotides are TGTGCCAGTATGGGGTCGGAGGCGAACACTGAAGCTTTCTTT. It is translated as CASMGSEANTEAFF.

This rearrangement joins TRBV24-1 to TRBJ2-1, with 7 bases identical to TRBD1. The CDR3 contains 13 residues. Germline V gene lookup returns CDR1 KGHDR and CDR2 SFDVKD. Trimming at V came to 4 bases and at J to 7 bases, leaving 3 bases not matched to a gene. The CDR3 DNA reads as TGTGCCACCAGTGACACAGGGGTAAATGAGCAGTTCTTC. It yields the protein CATSDTGVNEQFF.

The genes are TRBV5-4 and TRBJ1-1; tentative D call: TRBD1 (5 bases). CDR1 and CDR2 from the germline V gene are SGHNT and YYREEE (reference sequence). This CDR3 spans 13 amino acids. V was clipped by 3 bases and J by 7 bases, with 13 bases between them. The CDR3 here is CASSYQGDYEAFF. CDR3 sequence (DNA): TGTGCCAGCAGCTACCAAGGGGACTATGAAGCTTTCTTT.

Only one count was recorded for this clone. CDR3 sequence: CARRNRDTQYF. The CDR3 nucleotides read TGTGCTAGGCGGAACAGAGATACGCAGTATTTT. The V and J genes are TRBV2 and TRBJ2-3; D unresolved. Looked up from germline, CDR1 is SNHLY and CDR2 is FYNNEI. The CDR3 is made up of 11 amino acids.

The chain uses TRBV2 and TRBJ2-1, with 11 nucleotides matching TRBD2. The germline gives CDR1 SNHLY, CDR2 FYNNEI. The CDR3 consists of 15 residues. With V trimmed by 6 bases and J by 10 bases, 11 bases remained unmatched. CDR3 DNA sequence: TGTGCCAGCAGGAATAGCGGGGGGGGTGTCTCCGAGCAGTTCTTC. Its translation is CASRNSGGGVSEQFF.

The chain uses TRBV19 and TRBJ2-7; D might be TRBD1 (6 bases). V lost 5 bases and J lost 7, with 24 bases in between. Germline V lookup: CDR1 LNHDA, CDR2 SQIVND (reference sequence). The CDR3 is 16 amino acids. The CDR3 bases are TGTGCCAGTAGTGGGAGTTGGGCTCTTCCTCAGGGGGAGCAGTACTTC. It yields the protein CASSGSWALPQGEQYF.

The chain joins TRBV19 to TRBJ2-7; D unclear. CDR1 and CDR2 from the germline V gene are LNHDA and SQIVND (reference sequence). The CDR3 is 14 residues long. Between the trimmed V and J ends, which lost 3 bases and 3 bases, there was a span of 12 bases. The CDR3 DNA reads TGTGCCAGTAGTATCAAGAAGACATACTACGAGCAGTACTTC. Its protein is CASSIKKTYYEQYF.

This clone was seen only a few times. The chain combines TRBV11-2 with TRBJ1-2; TRBD1 matches 12 bases. CDR3 length equals 14 residues. With 5 bases clipped from V and 7 bases from J, the junction kept 5 bases outside the gene matches. The germline CDR1 and CDR2 sequences are SGHAT and FQNNGV. The chain's CDR3 is CASSPGQGAVGYTF. In DNA form, the CDR3 reads TGTGCCAGCAGCCCGGGACAGGGGGCAGTTGGCTACACCTTC.

The chain couples TRBV27 to TRBJ2-3, with D hard to call. Trimming removed 3 bases from V and 0 bases from J, with 1 base in between. The CDR3 has 12 amino acids. CDR1 and CDR2 from the germline V gene are MNHEY and SMNVEV (reference sequence). In DNA form, the CDR3 reads TGTGCCAGCAGTTTCAGCACAGATACGCAGTATTTT. The encoded protein is CASSFSTDTQYF.

This sequence joins TRBV28 and TRBJ1-2, with no clear D. The CDR3 totals 11 residues. Germline values: CDR1 MDHEN, CDR2 SYDVKM. V was trimmed by 10 bases and J by 5 bases, leaving 11 bases between them. Here the CDR3 reads CAIPSGYGYTF. CDR3 DNA: TGTGCCATTCCGTCGGGTTATGGCTACACCTTC.

This rearrangement joins TRBV6-5 to TRBJ2-3; a possible D gene is TRBD1 (6 bases). The CDR3 covers 16 residues. Germline CDR1 and CDR2: MNHEY and SVGAGI. V dropped 0 bases and J dropped 4 bases, with 14 bases sitting between them. This CDR3 reads CASSYSTRQGPDTQYF. The DNA for the CDR3 is TGTGCCAGCAGTTACTCTACCCGGCAGGGGCCAGATACGCAGTATTTT.

The chain recombines TRBV6-4 with TRBJ2-1; D gene unclear. The germline V gene encodes CDR1 MRHNA and CDR2 SNTAGT. This CDR3 has 11 residues. V was trimmed by 3 bases and J by 6 bases, leaving 3 bases between them. The CDR3 nucleotides read TGTGCCAGCAGTGAGGGCAATGAGCAGTTCTTC. This codes for CASSEGNEQFF.

V gene TRBV9 combines with J gene TRBJ1-4, with D possibly TRBD1 on 6 matching bases. V gave up 3 bases and J gave up 0 bases, with 9 bases separating them. Per the germline V gene, CDR1 is SGDLS and CDR2 is YYNGEE. The CDR3 is 15 amino acids. The CDR3 loop reads CASSGGQPTNEKLFF. As DNA, the CDR3 is TGTGCCAGCAGCGGTGGACAGCCAACTAATGAAAAACTGTTTTTT.

The rearrangement links TRBV6-1 to TRBJ1-1; unclear D gene. The CDR3 sequence is 15 residues long. CDR1 is MNHNS and CDR2 is SASEGT in the germline V gene. Between the trimmed V and J ends, which lost 0 bases and 0 bases, there was a span of 8 bases. The CDR3 region is CASSEAGIMNTEAFF. CDR3 bases: TGTGCCAGCAGTGAAGCGGGGATTATGAACACTGAAGCTTTCTTT.

The V call is TRBV4-3, the J call TRBJ2-2; D remains ambiguous. This CDR3 comprises 17 residues. Germline-derived CDR1 and CDR2 are LGHNA and YSLEER. Trimming shortened V by 0 bases and J by 3 bases, and 14 bases separated the two germline ends. CDR3 DNA sequence: TGCGCCAGCAGCCAAGAAGGTCATGGGCCCTACACCGGGGAGCTGTTTTTT. The encoded protein is CASSQEGHGPYTGELFF.

This clone has a single count. V gene TRBV5-1 combines with J gene TRBJ2-1; D perhaps matches TRBD2 (6 bases). V lost 3 bases, J lost 8 bases, and 24 bases lay in between. The CDR3 totals 17 residues. Germline CDR1 SGHRS, CDR2 YFSETQ. The CDR3 DNA reads as TGCGCCAGCAGCTCTACCTCCGGGACTCAAAGGGCTTATGAGCAGTTCTTC. Amino acid sequence: CASSSTSGTQRAYEQFF.

The gene calls are TRBV7-9 and TRBJ1-1; D possibly corresponds to TRBD1 (6 bases). Per the germline V gene, CDR1 is SEHNR and CDR2 is FQNEAQ (reference sequence). This CDR3 is 15 amino acids long. Deletions cut 2 bases from V and 3 bases from J, with 13 bases between. CDR3 in DNA: TGTGCCAGCAGCTTAACCGGGGGCGCGGACACTGAAGCTTTCTTT. Translating gives CASSLTGGADTEAFF.